This passage covers 32 T cell receptor beta chains from one sample sequenced in a study of T-cell memory formation after mild COVID-19. TCRdb re-called the 5' RACE reads through MiXCR, storing one row per CDR3 protein. The sample carries roughly 13,000 distinct CDR3 sequences, roughly 15% recorded once. Sequenced material: PBMCs or a T cell subset sorted from them (not recorded which). Receptors were obtained from a man younger than 35 who had mild COVID-19 (a few samples of this study predate the infection). Cell type and time point are not known.

This clonotype showed up many times. This chain uses TRBV6-2 or TRBV6-3 with TRBJ2-7; tentatively, D is TRBD1 (6 bases). This CDR3 region has 15 residues. The V and J ends lost 2 bases and 3 bases respectively, with 14 bases between them. The germline gives CDR1 MNHEY, CDR2 SVGEGT. The CDR3 coding sequence is TGTGCCAGCAGTTACGTTCCAGGACAGATCTACGAGCAGTACGTC. Protein product: CASSYVPGQIYEQYV.

This sequence joins TRBV5-5 and TRBJ1-2, with D unclear. From germline, CDR1 is SGHKS and CDR2 YYEKEE (reference sequence). This CDR3 has 14 amino acids. The V gene lost 5 bases and the J gene lost 2 bases, with 13 bases spanning the gap. In DNA, the CDR3 is TGTGCCAGCAGATCGCGACACCGGAACTATGGCTACACCTTC. Its translation is CASRSRHRNYGYTF. The complete variable domain, with remaining parts taken from reference TRBV5-5 and TRBJ1-2, reads DAGVTQSPTHLIKTRGQQVTLRCSPISGHKSVSWYQQVLGQGPQFIFQYYEKEERGRGNFPDRFSARQFPNYSSELNVNALLLGDSALYLCASRSRHRNYGYTFGSGTRLTVV.

This clonotype showed up many times. V is TRBV20-1 and J is TRBJ2-3; either TRBD1 or TRBD2 may supply D (5 bases each). Per the germline V gene, CDR1 is DFQATT and CDR2 is SNEGSKA (reference sequence). V lost 3 bases, J lost 1 base, and 14 bases lay in between. CDR3 size: 15 residues. In DNA form, the CDR3 reads TGCAGTGCTAGTCCACTTGAGGGGCGCACAGATACGCAGTATTTT. Translation: CSASPLEGRTDTQYF.

In the case of this clonotype: Possible read error: a much larger clone is one base away. V and J are TRBV7-9 and TRBJ1-2; D uncertain. Germline-derived CDR1 and CDR2 are SEHNR and FQNEAQ (reference sequence). The CDR3 has 13 amino acids. V gave up 1 base and J gave up 7 bases, with 10 bases separating them. CDR3 protein: CASSLGSGPGYTF. In nucleotides, the CDR3 is TGTGCCAGCAGCTTAGGATCCGGGCCTGGCTACACCTTC.

The chain joins TRBV11-2 to TRBJ2-3; 11 bases are shared with TRBD2. CDR1 SGHAT and CDR2 FQNNGV come from the germline V gene. The CDR3 is 16 amino acids. The ends lost 0 bases at V and 2 bases at J; junction bases unmatched: 1. The CDR3 reads CASSLELAGDTDTQYF. The CDR3 nucleotides are TGTGCCAGCAGCTTAGAACTAGCGGGAGACACAGATACGCAGTATTTT.

This clonotype was seen repeatedly, ten times or more. The CDR3 loop reads CASRRGGPSYNEQFF. The CDR3 nucleotides are TGTGCCAGCCGCCGCGGGGGCCCATCTTACAATGAGCAGTTCTTC. The gene calls are TRBV6-2 or TRBV6-3 and TRBJ2-1; a possible D gene is TRBD2 (7 bases). In germline, CDR1 is MNHEY, CDR2 SVGEGT. The V and J ends lost 8 bases and 4 bases respectively, with 18 bases between them. This CDR3 has 15 residues.

As concerns this clonotype: At one boundary the junction diverges from the germline segment, which might be a read error. The CDR3 coding sequence is TGTGCCAGCAGCTTAAGAATGCAAGTGACCCAGTACTTC. This sequence encodes CASSLRMQVTQYF. The chain recombines TRBV7-2 with TRBJ2-5; D gene uncertain. The CDR3 runs to 13 residues. The germline V gene encodes CDR1 SGHTA and CDR2 FQGNSA.

This clonotype was observed a few times. The chain recombines TRBV12-3 or TRBV12-4 with TRBJ1-5; D remains unclear. The V end lost 2 bases, the J end lost 0 bases, and 5 bases lay between the germline ends. This CDR3 region has 14 residues. CDR3 region: CASSLLDSNQPQHF. CDR3 sequence (DNA): TGTGCCAGCAGTTTATTGGATAGCAATCAGCCCCAGCATTTT.

This clonotype was seen many times. V gene TRBV7-2 combines with J gene TRBJ1-4; D is ambiguous. The CDR3 sequence is 15 residues long. Germline V gene sequence: CDR1 SGHTA, CDR2 FQGNSA. V was pared by 5 bases and J by 2 bases, with 12 bases between. The CDR3 DNA reads TGTGCCAGCAGCCCCGACATGTTGACTAATGAAAAACTGTTTTTT. Its protein is CASSPDMLTNEKLFF.

The gene calls are TRBV12-3 or TRBV12-4 and TRBJ2-7; tentatively, D is TRBD2 (5 bases). The CDR3 contains 13 residues. The V and J ends lost 6 bases and 4 bases respectively, with 13 bases between them. The CDR3 is CASSQARGYEQYF. The CDR3 region has the DNA TGTGCCAGCAGCCAGGCCCGCGGGTACGAGCAGTACTTC.

This clonotype was seen repeatedly, ten times or more. V usage is TRBV4-3 and J usage is TRBJ1-2; 9 bases agree with TRBD1. Germline V CDR1 and CDR2: LGHNA, YSLEER. After removal of 1 base from V and 8 bases from J, the junction contained 23 bases not matched to a gene. The CDR3 contains 20 residues. CDR3 amino acids: CASSQGMVRTGVAPLRGYTF. For the CDR3, the DNA is TGCGCCAGCAGCCAAGGGATGGTGAGGACAGGGGTGGCACCACTGAGGGGCTACACCTTC.

This clonotype was seen a few times. CDR3 sequence reads: CASSTGGAGELFF. The CDR3 DNA follows: TGTGCCAGCTCAACGGGAGGCGCCGGGGAGCTGTTTTTT. The chain uses TRBV18 and TRBJ2-2; 7 bases map to TRBD2. CDR1 is KGHSH, CDR2 LQKENI, per germline. The CDR3 runs to 13 residues. J lost 6 bases, V lost 5 bases, and 3 bases had no gene match.

This chain uses TRBV6-6 with TRBJ1-1, with TRBD1 as a possible D gene (5 bases). Trimming removed 6 bases from V and 10 bases from J, with 12 bases in between. The CDR3 extends over 11 amino acids. Germline assignment: CDR1 MNHNY and CDR2 SVGAGI (reference sequence). This CDR3 is CASSPDTGAFF. CDR3 sequence (DNA): TGTGCCAGCAGCCCCGATACAGGAGCTTTCTTT.

The chain uses TRBV20-1 and TRBJ1-2; no reliable D call. This CDR3 has 14 amino acids. The V end was cut by 5 bases, the J end by 2 bases, with 15 bases between. Germline V gives CDR1 DFQATT, CDR2 SNEGSKA (reference sequence). The chain's CDR3 is CSAPPFYENYGYTF. DNA for the CDR3: TGCAGTGCTCCTCCCTTCTATGAGAACTATGGCTACACCTTC.

At least ten counts were recorded for this clonotype. The chain recombines TRBV12-3 or TRBV12-4 with TRBJ1-1; TRBD1 matches 9 bases. The V and J ends lost 5 bases and 0 bases, in that order; junction bases with no gene match: 4. CDR3 length: 15 amino acids. This chain's CDR3 is CASSLQGALNTEAFF. The CDR3 DNA is TGTGCCAGCAGTCTACAGGGGGCGTTGAACACTGAAGCTTTCTTT.

This clonotype was counted many times. The chain combines TRBV9 with TRBJ2-3; TRBD2 agrees at 10 bases. Germline CDR1 and CDR2: SGDLS and YYNGEE. The CDR3 sequence is 16 residues long. Germline trimming cut 4 bases from V and 5 bases from J; bases unmatched to any gene: 10. CDR3 nucleotides: TGTGCCAGCAGCCCTGTGGTAGCGGGGGGTGGAGATACGCAGTATTTT. This sequence encodes CASSPVVAGGGDTQYF.

The gene calls are TRBV12-3 or TRBV12-4 and TRBJ2-7; D is uncertain. With 3 bases removed from V and 2 bases from J, the gap between germline ends came to 5 bases. The CDR3 sequence is 12 residues long. CDR3 sequence (DNA): TGTGCCAGCAGTTTCGGCCCCTACGAGCAGTACTTC. This codes for CASSFGPYEQYF.

The V call is TRBV5-1, the J call TRBJ1-2, with D tentatively TRBD1 (6 bases). This CDR3 is 14 amino acids long. From germline, CDR1 is SGHRS and CDR2 YFSETQ. Trimming took 0 bases from V and 5 from J, leaving 11 bases between them. CDR3 region: CASSLEAGVYGYTF. Here the CDR3 DNA reads TGCGCCAGCAGCTTGGAGGCAGGGGTGTATGGCTACACCTTC. Together with reference TRBV5-1 and TRBJ1-2, the CDR3 gives the full variable domain: KAGVTQTPRYLIKTRGQQVTLSCSPISGHRSVSWYQQTPGQGLQFLFEYFSETQRNKGNFPGRFSGRQFSNSRSEMNVSTLELGDSALYLCASSLEAGVYGYTFGSGTRLTVV.

This clonotype was counted only a few times. This chain links TRBV6-5 with TRBJ1-4; D not resolved. V was clipped by 0 bases and J by 3 bases, with 14 bases between them. Germline V gives CDR1 MNHEY, CDR2 SVGAGI. This CDR3 region has 17 residues. The CDR3 DNA reads TGTGCCAGCAGTTACTCACCGGGGTCGACGGCTAATGAAAAACTGTTTTTT. Translating gives CASSYSPGSTANEKLFF.

This clonotype was seen at least ten times. The chain links TRBV10-3 to TRBJ2-1; weak D call: TRBD1 (5 bases). CDR1 is ENHRY, CDR2 SYGVKD, per germline. This CDR3 has 14 amino acids. Trimming removed 3 bases at V and 3 bases at J, with 9 bases between. Here the CDR3 reads CAISDRVGYNEQFF. The DNA of the CDR3 is TGTGCCATCAGTGACAGGGTAGGCTACAATGAGCAGTTCTTC.

In this sample, this clonotype turned up many times. V and J are TRBV6-6 and TRBJ2-7, with TRBD1 as a possible D gene (6 bases). The CDR3 is 15 residues long. The V and J ends lost 6 bases and 6 bases respectively, with 21 bases between them. Germline loops: CDR1 MNHNY, CDR2 SVGAGI (reference sequence). Here the CDR3 DNA reads TGTGCCAGCAGCCCCGGGATGGATACAGGGTTCGAGCAGTACGTC. This sequence encodes CASSPGMDTGFEQYV.

This clonotype was recorded at least ten times. V gene TRBV5-1 combines with J gene TRBJ1-1; 8 nucleotides match TRBD1. This CDR3 has 16 residues. Looked up from germline, CDR1 is SGHRS and CDR2 is YFSETQ. V was clipped by 4 bases and J by 0 bases; unmatched bases: 8. The CDR3 DNA follows: TGCGCCAGCAGCCCACCGACAGGGGCGTTGAACACTGAAGCTTTCTTT. This sequence encodes CASSPPTGALNTEAFF.

The chain combines TRBV7-9 with TRBJ2-7; 7 nucleotides agree with TRBD1. Germline trimming cut 4 bases from V and 3 bases from J; bases unmatched to any gene: 12. Germline CDR1 is SEHNR and CDR2 is FQNEAQ (reference sequence). The CDR3 extends over 16 amino acids. The CDR3 DNA reads TGTGCCAGCAGCTCATTTCGGACAGGAGATCTCTACGAGCAGTACTTC. It specifies CASSSFRTGDLYEQYF.

This clonotype was seen repeatedly, ten times or more. This chain connects TRBV7-6 to TRBJ2-5; 14 positions match TRBD2. The V and J ends lost 5 bases and 1 base, in that order; junction bases with no gene match: 0. Germline CDR1 reads SGHVS; CDR2 reads FNYEAQ. The CDR3 loop spans 15 amino acids. The CDR3 DNA is TGTGCCAGCAGCGGACTAGCGGGGGGCCAAGAGACCCAGTACTTC. Translated: CASSGLAGGQETQYF.

Many counts were recorded for this clonotype. V gene TRBV12-3 or TRBV12-4 combines with J gene TRBJ2-5, with TRBD2 matching 8 bases. This CDR3 has 15 amino acids. The trim removed 5 bases at V and 4 bases at J, leaving 9 bases unmatched. This CDR3 reads CASSPTTGGGETQYF. CDR3 DNA sequence: TGTGCCAGCAGTCCTACCACCGGGGGGGGAGAGACCCAGTACTTC.

The sample holds a few counts of this clonotype. The genes are TRBV7-8 and TRBJ1-3; no reliable D call. V lost 3 bases to trimming and J lost 0 bases, with 6 bases between them. Germline lookup yields CDR1 SGHVS and CDR2 FQNEAQ. This CDR3 comprises 14 residues. The CDR3 loop is CASSLQYSGNTIYF. In DNA form, the CDR3 reads TGTGCCAGCAGCTTGCAGTACTCTGGAAACACCATATATTTT.

This clonotype has at least ten counts. The chain has TRBV10-3 and TRBJ2-5; D is possibly TRBD1 or TRBD2 (5 bases each). V lost 3 bases, J lost 0 bases, and 17 bases lay in between. The CDR3 consists of 17 residues. Looked up from germline, CDR1 is ENHRY and CDR2 is SYGVKD. CDR3 residues: CAISDGGWDAYQETQYF. In nucleotides, the CDR3 is TGTGCCATCAGTGACGGTGGATGGGACGCCTACCAAGAGACCCAGTACTTC.

This clonotype was observed many times. This chain connects TRBV18 to TRBJ1-2; D ambiguous. The CDR3 loop spans 12 amino acids. V was pared by 6 bases and J by 3 bases, with 8 bases between. From germline, CDR1 is KGHSH and CDR2 LQKENI. The CDR3, as DNA: TGTGCCAGCTCTCGGCGGGACTATGGCTACACCTTC. This codes for CASSRRDYGYTF.

The chain has TRBV5-1 and TRBJ1-4; no firm D call. Germline-derived CDR1 and CDR2 are SGHRS and YFSETQ. The ends were cut back, 2 bases at V and 5 bases at J, with 10 bases in the middle. CDR3 size: 14 residues. In DNA form, the CDR3 reads TGCGCCAGCAGCTTACCGGGAGCCAATGAAAAACTGTTTTTT. As protein: CASSLPGANEKLFF.

This clonotype was detected only a few times. The CDR3 coding sequence is TGCAGCACGGGACAGGACAATGAGCAGTTCTTC. Its translation: CSTGQDNEQFF. The chain combines TRBV29-1 with TRBJ2-1; TRBD1 matches 8 bases. CDR1 and CDR2 (germline): SQVTM, ANQGSEA. CDR3 length equals 11 residues. V shed 8 bases, J shed 5 bases, and the junction held 2 bases outside the gene matches.

This clonotype was recorded at least ten times. The CDR3 region has the DNA TGTGCCAGCAGCTTACCCGAAAGGGGGATTGTCGATCACGAGCAGTTCTTC. Translated, it gives CASSLPERGIVDHEQFF. V is TRBV7-8 and J is TRBJ2-1; perhaps TRBD1 as D (6 bases). The germline V gene has CDR1 SGHVS and CDR2 FQNEAQ. CDR3 length equals 17 residues. Between the trimmed V and J ends, which lost 2 bases and 10 bases, there was a span of 24 bases.

This clonotype was detected only a few times. The chain has TRBV20-1 and TRBJ2-2, with a possible D match to TRBD1 (6 bases). V was clipped by 2 bases and J by 4 bases, with 14 bases between them. The CDR3 consists of 15 residues. Per the germline V gene, CDR1 is DFQATT and CDR2 is SNEGSKA (reference sequence). CDR3 sequence (DNA): TGCAGTGCTAGAAGGGCAGGGGCCATCACCGGGGAGCTGTTTTTT. This codes for CSARRAGAITGELFF.